Below, 24 T cell receptor beta chains from the same sample are listed, as sequenced in a study of blood T cell repertoires in COVID-19. Here immunoSEQ multiplex PCR was the method, and the copy in TCRdb shows in-frame clones only, minus some. The sample consists of some 160,000 clones, just under 80% of them appearing once. The sample consisted of peripheral blood. The receptors come from a man between 65 and 85 years old with active or convalescent COVID-19.

Details on this clone: One end of the junction is discordant with germline, which a read error may explain. The J gene is TRBJ2-5, the V gene TRBV7-9; tentative D call: TRBD1 (6 bases). The germline CDR1 and CDR2 sequences are SEHNR and FQNEAQ (reference sequence). The CDR3 loop spans 12 amino acids. In DNA form, the CDR3 reads TGTGCCAGCAGCTTTAATACAGGGCCCGTGGACTTC. Protein: CASSFNTGPVDF. The full variable domain, with the rest looked up from reference TRBV7-9 and TRBJ2-5, is DTGVSQNPRHKITKRGQNVTFRCDPISEHNRLYWYRQTLGQGPEFLTYFQNEAQLEKSRLLSDRFSAERPKGSFSTLEIQRTEQGDSAMYLCASSFNTGPVDFGPGTRLLVL.

The J gene is TRBJ1-3, the V gene TRBV30; D is possibly TRBD1 (5 bases). Germline-derived CDR1 and CDR2 are GTSNPN and SVGIG (reference sequence). The CDR3 consists of 14 residues. The ends were cut back, 3 bases at V and 0 bases at J, with 9 bases in the middle. The CDR3 nucleotides read TGTGCCTGGAGCGGGGGGAGCTCTGGAAACACCATATATTTT. This encodes CAWSGGSSGNTIYF.

The V call is TRBV7-9, the J call TRBJ1-2, with TRBD1 as a possible D gene (5 bases). This CDR3 is 13 amino acids long. V dropped 1 base and J dropped 7 bases, with 10 bases sitting between them. CDR1 is SEHNR, CDR2 FQNEAQ, per germline (reference sequence). The chain's CDR3 is CASSLGQFGGYTF. The CDR3 region has the DNA TGTGCCAGCAGCTTAGGACAGTTCGGTGGCTACACCTTC.

The chain employs TRBV2 and TRBJ1-1, with D unclear. The CDR3 has 13 amino acids. CDR1 and CDR2 from the germline V gene are SNHLY and FYNNEI. V was pared by 5 bases and J by 2 bases, with 9 bases between. The CDR3 DNA reads TGTGCCAGCAGTTCTACGGTTAACACTGAAGCTTTCTTT. This translates into CASSSTVNTEAFF.

This chain connects TRBV2 to TRBJ1-1; TRBD1 matches at 12 bases. The junction had 2 bases not matched to a gene; V was cut back by 8 bases and J by 4 bases. This CDR3 spans 13 amino acids. Per the germline V gene, CDR1 is SNHLY and CDR2 is FYNNEI. CDR3: CASGDRGLTEAFF. CDR3 sequence (DNA): TGTGCCAGCGGGGACAGGGGGCTCACTGAAGCTTTCTTT.

V gene TRBV6-6 combines with J gene TRBJ2-3; perhaps TRBD1 as D (5 bases). The CDR3 covers 14 residues. Germline V CDR1 and CDR2: MNHNY, SVGAGI (reference sequence). The CDR3 loop reads CAAQDKGGTDTQYF. The CDR3 DNA reads as TGTGCAGCACAGGACAAAGGAGGCACAGATACGCAGTATTTT.

V and J are TRBV9 and TRBJ2-1, with no clear D. Germline V gene sequence: CDR1 SGDLS, CDR2 YYNGEE. This CDR3 contains 13 residues. Trimming removed 5 bases at V and 0 bases at J, with 6 bases between. CDR3 protein: CASSSSSYNEQFF. CDR3 bases: TGTGCCAGCAGTTCCAGCTCCTACAATGAGCAGTTCTTC.

This clone came up once. J is TRBJ1-4 and V is TRBV5-1; the D gene is possibly TRBD1 (5 bases). The length of the CDR3 is 15 residues. The germline V gene has CDR1 SGHRS and CDR2 YFSETQ. Trimming stripped 3 bases from V and 5 bases from J, with 14 bases between. CDR3 residues: CASSSGDGRNEKLFF. CDR3 nucleotides: TGCGCCAGCAGCTCGGGGGACGGAAGGAATGAAAAACTGTTTTTT.

The V and J genes are TRBV10-3 and TRBJ1-1; TRBD1 might be the D (5 bases). Trimming pared 6 bases from V and 5 bases from J, leaving 16 bases between. The CDR3 extends over 14 amino acids. CDR1 is ENHRY and CDR2 is SYGVKD in the germline V gene. CDR3 protein: CAISPGLRRTEAFF. The CDR3 coding sequence is TGTGCCATCAGCCCGGGACTGCGGAGGACTGAAGCTTTCTTT.

The chain uses TRBV5-1 and TRBJ2-2; D gene unclear. This CDR3 spans 14 amino acids. Germline values: CDR1 SGHRS, CDR2 YFSETQ. Trimming shortened V by 0 bases and J by 7 bases, and 10 bases separated the two germline ends. CDR3 region: CASSLELGHGELFF. The CDR3 DNA follows: TGCGCCAGCAGCTTGGAATTGGGCCACGGGGAGCTGTTTTTT. The full variable domain, its missing parts supplied by reference TRBV5-1 and TRBJ2-2, is KAGVTQTPRYLIKTRGQQVTLSCSPISGHRSVSWYQQTPGQGLQFLFEYFSETQRNKGNFPGRFSGRQFSNSRSEMNVSTLELGDSALYLCASSLELGHGELFFGEGSRLTVL.

In its sample, this clone was seen once. This chain connects TRBV11-2 to TRBJ1-2, with D perhaps TRBD1 (6 bases). V dropped 5 bases and J dropped 0 bases, with 19 bases sitting between them. CDR3 length equals 17 residues. Germline CDR1 reads SGHAT; CDR2 reads FQNNGV. DNA of the CDR3: TGTGCCAGCAGCAAAATATCGGACAGTCGGGCTAACTATGGCTACACCTTC. Its protein product is CASSKISDSRANYGYTF.

The chain employs TRBV30 and TRBJ2-3; TRBD2 is a possible D gene (6 bases). The CDR3 runs 14 residues. CDR1 GTSNPN and CDR2 SVGIG come from the germline V gene (reference sequence). V was clipped by 2 bases and J by 0 bases, with 9 bases between them. The DNA of the CDR3 is TGTGCCTGGAGTATCGGGACTAGCACAGATACGCAGTATTTT. This encodes CAWSIGTSTDTQYF.

The rearrangement uses TRBV3-1 (or the pseudogene TRBV3-2) and TRBJ2-1, with TRBD1 matching 9 bases. Trimming at V came to 5 bases and at J to 3 bases, leaving 5 bases not matched to a gene. Germline V CDR1 and CDR2: LGHDT, YNNKEL (reference sequence). This CDR3 has 15 amino acids. The CDR3 sequence is CASSSRDRDYNEQFF. The CDR3 nucleotides are TGTGCCAGCAGCTCCCGGGACAGGGACTACAATGAGCAGTTCTTC.

This clone was detected once. The chain recombines TRBV7-2 with TRBJ1-2; D is possibly TRBD1 (6 bases). V lost 3 bases, J lost 7 bases, and 18 bases lay in between. The length of the CDR3 is 15 residues. Looked up from germline, CDR1 is SGHTA and CDR2 is FQGNSA. The CDR3 sequence: CASSFYKQGPPGYTF. CDR3 nucleotides: TGTGCCAGCAGCTTTTACAAACAGGGCCCCCCTGGCTACACCTTC.

This chain links TRBV6-2 or TRBV6-3 with TRBJ2-3; 10 nucleotides line up with TRBD2. CDR1 is MNHEY, CDR2 SVGEGT, per germline. This CDR3 spans 19 amino acids. With 2 bases clipped from V and 3 bases from J, the junction kept 14 bases outside the gene matches. Here the CDR3 DNA reads TGTGCCAGCAGTTACCCCTCTCTAGCGGGAGTAGGAGGGACAGATACGCAGTATTTT. It specifies CASSYPSLAGVGGTDTQYF.

This chain links TRBV6-2 or TRBV6-3 with TRBJ1-2, with a possible D match to TRBD1 (5 bases). The CDR3 loop spans 15 amino acids. The V gene's germline CDR1 is MNHEY and CDR2 SVGEGT. V gave up 0 bases and J gave up 0 bases, with 8 bases separating them. The CDR3 DNA reads as TGTGCCAGCAGTTACTCGGGCAGGGCTAACTATGGCTACACCTTC. Protein product: CASSYSGRANYGYTF.

This chain links TRBV3-1 (or the pseudogene TRBV3-2) with TRBJ1-1, with a tentative D call TRBD1 (5 bases). The V gene's germline CDR1 is LGHDT and CDR2 YNNKEL (reference sequence). The V end was cut by 6 bases, the J end by 7 bases, with 15 bases between. The CDR3 is 13 residues long. The CDR3 loop reads CASSVTGEDEAFF. For the CDR3, the DNA is TGTGCCAGCAGTGTGACGGGGGAGGATGAAGCTTTCTTT.

The CDR3 reads CAFPTQVPGELFF. For the CDR3, the DNA is TGTGCCTTTCCTACGCAGGTTCCCGGGGAGCTGTTTTTT. The rearrangement links TRBV30 to TRBJ2-2; unclear D gene. Per the germline V gene, CDR1 is GTSNPN and CDR2 is SVGIG (reference sequence). The CDR3 is 13 amino acids. Trimming took 7 bases from V and 6 from J, leaving 15 bases between them.

This sequence joins TRBV18 and TRBJ1-1; D ambiguous. This CDR3 is 13 amino acids long. Per germline, CDR1 KGHSH and CDR2 LQKENI. V was pared by 3 bases and J by 1 base, with 6 bases between. CDR3 DNA sequence: TGTGCCAGCTCACCGGCTGGGAACACTGAAGCTTTCTTT. Translated: CASSPAGNTEAFF.

The rearrangement links TRBV7-2 to TRBJ1-2, with D possibly TRBD1 on 5 matching bases. CDR3 length equals 13 residues. With 2 bases removed from V and 4 bases from J, the gap between germline ends came to 8 bases. In germline, CDR1 is SGHTA, CDR2 FQGNSA. This CDR3 is CASSLFDSYGYTF. The CDR3 nucleotides read TGTGCCAGCAGCTTATTCGACAGCTATGGCTACACCTTC.

Of note for this clone: Other DNA sequences in the sample encode the same CDR3. This chain links TRBV5-1 with TRBJ2-1; D is perhaps TRBD1 (5 bases). CDR3 length: 15 residues. Trimming cost V 0 bases and J 1 base, with 8 bases left between them. The germline gives CDR1 SGHRS, CDR2 YFSETQ. The chain's CDR3 is CASSLEAGSYNEQFF. In DNA form, the CDR3 reads TGCGCCAGCAGCTTGGAAGCAGGGTCCTACAATGAGCAGTTCTTC.

For this clone: The DNA is left out, because the CDR3 cannot be placed on it with certainty; the CDR3 is given as TCRdb lists it. CDR3: CASSSSKGSTGELFF. The gene calls are TRBV25-1 and TRBJ2-2; the D call TRBD2 from the table was never checked on the DNA. From germline, CDR1 is MGHDK and CDR2 SYGVNS. The CDR3 length is 15 residues, termini included.

The chain carries TRBV6-5 and TRBJ1-1; unclear D gene. The CDR3 runs 13 residues. V shed 4 bases and J shed 3 bases, with 9 bases lying between them. Germline assignment: CDR1 MNHEY and CDR2 SVGAGI. The DNA of the CDR3 is TGTGCCAGCAGTTCTCACATGGACACTGAAGCTTTCTTT. As protein: CASSSHMDTEAFF.

The J gene is TRBJ2-7, the V gene TRBV15; D is ambiguous. This CDR3 is 12 amino acids long. V was clipped by 5 bases and J by 3 bases, with 8 bases between them. Per germline, CDR1 LNHNV and CDR2 YYDKDF (reference sequence). The CDR3 here is CATSLLHYEQYF. CDR3 coding DNA: TGTGCCACCAGCTTACTGCACTACGAGCAGTACTTC.